Listed below are T cell receptor beta chains from one sample, sequenced in a study of cytomegalovirus exposure and HLA in healthy donors. TCRdb's table, derived via immunoSEQ multiplex PCR, lists solely in-frame clones and lacks some. The sample lists 150,000 to 200,000 clones, approximately 85% occurring once. Input material: PBMCs. These receptors were collected from a man aged 18 to 29 in good health and CMV-seronegative. The CDR3 runs from the conserved cysteine through the conserved F or W. A D gene is named only where the DNA matches it firmly. A row's size may be missing; if present it is once, few, many or a size class.

J gene	clone size	V gene	D gene	CDR3 protein	CDR3 DNA
TRBJ2-3	.	TRBV19	TRBD2	CASSIEPRTSGKPDTQYF	TGTGCCAGTAGTATAGAGCCCAGGACTAGCGGGAAACCAGATACGCAGTATTTT
TRBJ2-7	.	TRBV4-1	TRBD1	CASSQSGQAPAYEQYF	TGCGCCAGCAGCCAGTCGGGACAGGCGCCCGCCTACGAGCAGTACTTC
TRBJ1-5	.	TRBV4-2	.	CASSQDGNQPQHF	TGTGCCAGCAGCCAAGACGGTAATCAGCCCCAGCATTTT
TRBJ2-5	.	TRBV15	TRBD1	CATSALGQGAGETQYF	TGTGCCACCAGCGCATTAGGACAGGGGGCCGGAGAGACCCAGTACTTC
TRBJ2-6	.	TRBV15	.	CATSLGASGANVLTF	TGTGCCACCAGTCTGGGCGCCTCGGGGGCCAACGTCCTGACTTTC
TRBJ2-6	.	TRBV27	.	CASSLDHFGANVLTF	TGTGCCAGCAGTTTAGATCACTTTGGGGCCAACGTCCTGACTTTC
TRBJ1-4	.	TRBV7-2	TRBD1	CASSRDSNEKLFF	TGTGCCAGCAGCCGGGACAGTAATGAAAAACTGTTTTTT
TRBJ2-1	once	TRBV4-3	.	CASSWNSRVNEQFF	TGCGCCAGCAGCTGGAATTCGAGGGTCAATGAGCAGTTCTTC
TRBJ2-7	.	TRBV5-6	.	CASSSQGPYEQYF	TGTGCCAGCAGCTCACAGGGACCCTACGAGCAGTACTTC
TRBJ1-1	.	TRBV6-4	.	CASSDSGGTEAFF	TGTGCCAGCAGTGACTCGGGGGGGACTGAAGCTTTCTTT
TRBJ1-5	.	TRBV4-3	.	CASSQVLRSGGNQPQHF	TGCGCCAGCAGCCAAGTTTTAAGGTCAGGGGGCAATCAGCCCCAGCATTTT
TRBJ1-1	.	TRBV18	.	CASSPTGLKNTEAFF	TGTGCCAGCTCACCTACGGGACTCAAGAACACTGAAGCTTTCTTT
TRBJ2-3	.	TRBV5-1	.	CASTDTASTDTQYF	TGCGCCAGCACCGACACCGCTAGCACAGATACGCAGTATTTT
TRBJ2-2	few	TRBV7-6	.	CASSWGENTGELFF	TGTGCCAGCAGCTGGGGGGAGAACACCGGGGAGCTGTTTTTT
TRBJ1-3	.	TRBV19	.	CASSSRGSGISGNTIYF	TGTGCCAGTAGTTCCCGAGGGTCGGGGATCTCTGGAAACACCATATATTTT
TRBJ2-7	.	TRBV7-8	.	CASHKGGLLNTYEQYF	TGTGCCAGCCATAAGGGCGGACTACTCAATACCTACGAGCAGTACTTC
TRBJ1-4	.	TRBV28	.	CASSFRGLRGEKLFF	TGTGCCAGCAGTTTTCGTGGCCTTCGGGGTGAAAAACTGTTTTTT
TRBJ1-1	.	TRBV7-9	.	CASSEQINTEAFF	TGTGCCAGCAGTGAACAGATTAACACTGAAGCTTTCTTT
TRBJ2-7	.	TRBV28	.	CASKPEGYSYEQYF	TGTGCCAGCAAGCCGGAGGGGTACTCCTACGAGCAGTACTTC
TRBJ1-1	.	TRBV6-5	.	CASSYSVGRGTEAFF	TGTGCCAGCAGTTACTCTGTGGGTCGAGGCACTGAAGCTTTCTTT
TRBJ2-7	.	TRBV25-1	TRBD1	CASSEPGQVIKYF	TGTGCCAGCAGTGAACCGGGACAGGTTATTAAGTACTTC